The clone carrying this TCR beta chain was found many times. Its antigen is undetermined. Lactation, pregnancy, other autoimmune disease or uncontrolled infection led to exclusion of patients. With 5 bases clipped from V and 3 bases from J, the junction kept 7 bases outside the gene matches. Looked up from germline, CDR1 is SGHTA and CDR2 is FQGNSA. CDR3 length equals 14 residues. Template material for amplifying TCR beta CDR3 regions consisted of RNA transcripts. The TCR CDR3 first-round RT-PCR relied on the HTBI primer set. MiXCR, applied by TCRdb to the multiplex PCR reads, yields one record per CDR3 protein. The table includes hundreds of thousands of distinct CDR3 sequences, around 13% detected once. This sample was taken from a study of T cells in Graves' hyperthyroidism and ophthalmopathy. The wider study: Before any treatment, at initial diagnosis, peripheral blood was collected.

Whole-study findings and limits: Ophthalmopathy was identified by the model a median approximately 6.4 months ahead of onset.

The sample taken for sequencing was blood. The receptor's source is a woman between 18 and 29 years old with Graves' hyperthyroidism. The rearrangement joins TRBV7-2 to TRBJ2-7; TRBD2 matches at 7 bases. In DNA, the CDR3 is TGTGCCAGCAGCCGCTGGGGGGGAGGCTACGAGCAGTACTTC. Translating it yields CASSRWGGGYEQYF.